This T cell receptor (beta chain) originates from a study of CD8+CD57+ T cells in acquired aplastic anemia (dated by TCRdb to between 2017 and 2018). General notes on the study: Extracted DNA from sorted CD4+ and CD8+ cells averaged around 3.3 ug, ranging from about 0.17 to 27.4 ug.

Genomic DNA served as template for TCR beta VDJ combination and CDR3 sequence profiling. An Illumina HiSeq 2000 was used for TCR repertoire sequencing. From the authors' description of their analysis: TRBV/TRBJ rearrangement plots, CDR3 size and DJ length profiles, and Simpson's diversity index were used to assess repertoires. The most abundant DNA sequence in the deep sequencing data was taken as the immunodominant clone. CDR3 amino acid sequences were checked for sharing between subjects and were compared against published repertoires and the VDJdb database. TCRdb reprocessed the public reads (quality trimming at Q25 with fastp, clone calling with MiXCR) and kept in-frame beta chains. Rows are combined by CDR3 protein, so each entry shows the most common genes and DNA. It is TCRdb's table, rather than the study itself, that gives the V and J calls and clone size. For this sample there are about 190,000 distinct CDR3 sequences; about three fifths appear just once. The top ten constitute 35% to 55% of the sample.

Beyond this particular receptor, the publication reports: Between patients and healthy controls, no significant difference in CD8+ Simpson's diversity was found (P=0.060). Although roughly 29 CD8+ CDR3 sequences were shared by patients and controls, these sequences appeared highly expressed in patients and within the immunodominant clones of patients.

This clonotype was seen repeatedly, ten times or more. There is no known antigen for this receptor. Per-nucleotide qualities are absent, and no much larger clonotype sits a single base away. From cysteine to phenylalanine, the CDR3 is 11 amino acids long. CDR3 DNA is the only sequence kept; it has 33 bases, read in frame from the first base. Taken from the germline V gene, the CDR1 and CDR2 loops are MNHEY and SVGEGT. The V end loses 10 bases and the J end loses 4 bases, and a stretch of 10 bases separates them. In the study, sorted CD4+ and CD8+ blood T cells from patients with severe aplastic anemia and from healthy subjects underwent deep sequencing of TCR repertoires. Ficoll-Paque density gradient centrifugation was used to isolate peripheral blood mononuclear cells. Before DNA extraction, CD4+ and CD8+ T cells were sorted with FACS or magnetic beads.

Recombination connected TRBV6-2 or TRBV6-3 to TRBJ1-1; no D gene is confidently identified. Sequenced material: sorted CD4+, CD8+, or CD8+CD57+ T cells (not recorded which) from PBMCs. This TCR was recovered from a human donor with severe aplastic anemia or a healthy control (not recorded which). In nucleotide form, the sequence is TGTGCCACTTCGGTGGGCACTGAAGCTTTCTTT. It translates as CATSVGTEAFF.